Following are 3 T cell receptor beta chains from one sample sequenced in a study of T cell responses to AZD1222 COVID-19 vaccine. Only in-frame clones appear in the TCRdb table, and some are missing; sequencing was by immunoSEQ multiplex PCR. Here the sample spans roughly 140,000 clones, 75% to 95% being singletons. The material was peripheral blood, obtained 28 days after the second AZD1222 dose. Receptors originate from an adult who received the AZD1222 COVID-19 vaccine.

The J gene is TRBJ2-3, the V gene TRBV12-2. TRBV12-2 is flagged as a pseudogene. This CDR3 is built from 14 residues. CDR3 bases: TGTGCAAGTCGCGTACCCCCCTCCACAGATACGCAGTATTTT. Protein product: CASRVPPSTDTQYF.

The chain couples TRBV2 to TRBJ2-2, with a tentative D call TRBD2 (6 bases). Trimming left V 0 bases short and J 7 bases short, with 18 bases between. This CDR3 is 17 amino acids long. The germline gives CDR1 SNHLY, CDR2 FYNNEI. The CDR3 region is CASSEALSGSRGGELFF. CDR3 nucleotide sequence: TGTGCCAGCAGTGAAGCGCTTAGCGGAAGTAGGGGCGGGGAGCTGTTTTTT.

This clone occurred once. The rearrangement uses TRBV5-5 and TRBJ1-6; D unclear. Germline loops: CDR1 SGHKS, CDR2 YYEKEE (reference sequence). The CDR3 runs to 13 residues. The germline V and J ends were trimmed by 4 bases and 6 bases, with 8 bases remaining between them. CDR3 loop: CASSLATNSPLHF. The DNA for the CDR3 is TGTGCCAGCAGCCTTGCAACTAATTCACCCCTCCACTTT.